This TCR beta chain was sequenced for a study of cytomegalovirus exposure and HLA in healthy donors. As for the study in general: The 100 to 150 validation repertoires were reported in a later analysis to have been generated on the same platform as the approximately 600 first-cohort repertoires. Overall study findings and caveats: TCR beta chains numbering more than 150 were designated cytomegalovirus-associated. A later analysis found first-cohort TCR clusters tended to co-occur in the 100 to 150 validation repertoires.

This clone has just a few counts. Its target is unknown. It was the approximately 110-subject validation cohort, separate from the approximately 700-subject first cohort, to which the donors belonged. V shed 1 base and J shed 3 bases, with 10 bases lying between them. The CDR3 has 15 amino acids. Germline CDR1 and CDR2: SNHLY and FYNNEI. Sequencing was performed with immunoSEQ multiplex PCR; in TCRdb, only in-frame clones are kept and a portion is missing. The data show under 400,000 clones, approximately 88% seen once. The rearrangement joins TRBV2 to TRBJ1-5; the D gene is possibly TRBD1 (5 bases). Material: PBMCs. The sequence derives from a young man in good health and CMV-seronegative. CDR3 loop: CASSEGRAPNQPQHF. The CDR3 nucleotides are TGTGCCAGCAGTGAAGGCAGGGCCCCCAATCAGCCCCAGCATTTT.